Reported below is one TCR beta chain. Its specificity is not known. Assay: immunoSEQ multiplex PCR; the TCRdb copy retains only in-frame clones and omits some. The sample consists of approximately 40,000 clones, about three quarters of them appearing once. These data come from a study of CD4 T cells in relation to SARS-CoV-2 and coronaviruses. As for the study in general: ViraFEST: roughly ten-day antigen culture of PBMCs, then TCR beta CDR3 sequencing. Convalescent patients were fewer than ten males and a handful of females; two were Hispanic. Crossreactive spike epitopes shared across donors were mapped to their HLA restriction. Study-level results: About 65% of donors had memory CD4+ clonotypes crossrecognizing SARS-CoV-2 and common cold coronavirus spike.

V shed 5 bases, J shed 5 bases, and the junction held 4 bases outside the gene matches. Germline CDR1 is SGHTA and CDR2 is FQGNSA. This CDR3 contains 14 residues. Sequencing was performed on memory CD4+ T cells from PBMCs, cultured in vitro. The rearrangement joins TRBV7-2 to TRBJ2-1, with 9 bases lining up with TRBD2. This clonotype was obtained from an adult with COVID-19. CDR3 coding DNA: TGTGCCAGCAGCCTTAGCGGGGGCAACAATGAGCAGTTCTTC. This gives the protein CASSLSGGNNEQFF.